This is a list of T cell receptor beta chains from one sample in a study of OX40 agonist ivuxolimab in advanced cancers. The assay was immunoSEQ multiplex PCR, and TCRdb's table has in-frame clones only and misses some. The sample gives tens of thousands of clones, approximately 88% of which show up once; roughly 10% is in the top ten. Material: CD4+ or CD8+ T cells sorted from blood, obtained in a trial of the OX40 agonist ivuxolimab. The receptors were gathered from an adult with an advanced solid tumor such as melanoma, head and neck, liver or kidney cancer. Both conserved end residues are part of each CDR3. D genes are given only for firm matches. Clone size appears in some rows only: once, few, many, or a class for an expanded clone.

j_gene,abundance,len,d_gene,v_gene,CDR3nt,CDR3aa
TRBJ2-1,.,13,TRBD2,TRBV30,TGTGCCTGGAGCTCTACTAGCGGGGGGACGGAGTTCTTC,CAWSSTSGGTEFF
TRBJ2-7,once,14,TRBD2,TRBV6-1,TGTGCCAGCAGTTGGGGACTAGCAGAATACGAGCAGTACTTC,CASSWGLAEYEQYF
TRBJ2-7,.,13,.,TRBV7-9,TGTGCCCTCTCAGGAGGGAACCTTTACGAGCAGTACTTC,CALSGGNLYEQYF
TRBJ1-1,.,15,.,TRBV6-1,TGTGCCAGCACCCCGGCAGGGGTCCCGGACACTGAAGCTTTCTTT,CASTPAGVPDTEAFF
TRBJ1-2,.,15,.,TRBV7-3,TGTGCCAGCAGCCCGTACTCAGGAGGGGACTATGGCTACACCTTC,CASSPYSGGDYGYTF
TRBJ1-6,.,13,.,TRBV27,TGTGCCAGCAGTTGGGGGGCTGATTCACCCCTCCACTTT,CASSWGADSPLHF
TRBJ1-5,.,15,.,TRBV25-1,TGTGCCAGCAGCCCAAGTGGGGGGTGGGATCAGCCCCAGCATTTT,CASSPSGGWDQPQHF
TRBJ2-5,once,15,.,TRBV13,TGTGCCAGCAGCCCGAGGTGGGGTCCGGAAGAGACCCAGTACTTC,CASSPRWGPEETQYF
TRBJ2-1,.,15,.,TRBV27,TGTGCCAGCAGTTTATGGCCCCGGTCCTACAATGAGCAGTTCTTC,CASSLWPRSYNEQFF
TRBJ1-5,once,13,TRBD1,TRBV6-5,TGTGCCAGCAGGGGGACAGGGGGTCAGCCCCAGCATTTT,CASRGTGGQPQHF
TRBJ1-5,.,14,TRBD1,TRBV4-3,TGCGCCAGCAGTCCGGGACAGGGCAATCAGCCCCAGCATTTT,CASSPGQGNQPQHF
TRBJ1-2,.,12,.,TRBV7-2,TGTGCCAGCAGCTTAACACCAGGTGGCTACACCTTC,CASSLTPGGYTF
TRBJ2-7,.,14,.,TRBV5-4,TGTGCCAGCAGCTACAGGGCCCTAAACTACGAGCAGTACTTC,CASSYRALNYEQYF
TRBJ2-7,.,15,.,TRBV6-6,TGTGCCAGCAGTTACTCGAAGACAGGATTAATGGAGCAGTACTTC,CASSYSKTGLMEQYF
TRBJ1-2,.,12,TRBD1,TRBV19,TGTGCCAGTAATACAGGGGGGACTGGCTACACCTTC,CASNTGGTGYTF
TRBJ2-7,.,15,.,TRBV6-5,TGTGCCAGCAGTTACTCTCCTCGGGGGCCGAACGAGCAGTACTTC,CASSYSPRGPNEQYF
TRBJ1-2,.,12,.,TRBV2,TGTGCCCTCCTCGGACCTGGAGGAGGCTACACCTTC,CALLGPGGGYTF
TRBJ1-2,.,16,TRBD1,TRBV9,TGTGCCAGCAGCCCATGGACAGGGGCCACTAACTATGGCTACACCTTC,CASSPWTGATNYGYTF
TRBJ2-7,.,17,.,TRBV7-9,TGTGCCAGCAGCTTAGCCCAAGTTTGGGACGGAACCTACGAGCAGTACTTC,CASSLAQVWDGTYEQYF
TRBJ2-5,.,17,TRBD1,TRBV4-1,TGCGCCAGCAGCCAAGGGACCGGGACAGGGGGACAAGAGACCCAGTACTTC,CASSQGTGTGGQETQYF
TRBJ2-2,.,16,TRBD2,TRBV10-3,TGTGCCATCAGTCTCCAGCGGGGGGACTCCACCGGGGAGCTGTTTTTT,CAISLQRGDSTGELFF
TRBJ1-2,.,16,.,TRBV2,TGTGCCAGCAGTGAAAGGGGGGATTCTTTCCTCTATGGCTACACCTTC,CASSERGDSFLYGYTF
TRBJ1-1,.,13,.,TRBV19,TGTGCCAGTAGTCCTAACAGGGTAGGTGAAGCTTTCTTT,CASSPNRVGEAFF
TRBJ2-7,.,15,.,TRBV6-6,TGTGCCAGCAGTTACTCGTGGTGGAGCGGCTACGAGCAGTACTTC,CASSYSWWSGYEQYF
TRBJ2-1,.,15,.,TRBV28,TGTGCCAGCAGTTCCCCGTGGACTGAGGACAATGAGCAGTTCTTC,CASSSPWTEDNEQFF
TRBJ2-7,.,14,.,TRBV13,TGTGCCAGCAGCTTAGAACAGACCTCCTACGAGCAGTACTTC,CASSLEQTSYEQYF
TRBJ2-3,.,13,.,TRBV27,TGTGCCAGCAGTTTTAGGGGGGCAGATACGCAGTATTTT,CASSFRGADTQYF
TRBJ1-3,.,18,.,TRBV4-2,TGTGCCAGCAGCCAAGAGGTCGGACGAGGAGGCGGTGGAAACACCATATATTTT,CASSQEVGRGGGGNTIYF
TRBJ1-1,.,12,.,TRBV5-6,TGTGCCAGCAGCCCTGGTACAGGGGAAGCTTTCTTT,CASSPGTGEAFF